Listed here is a single TCR beta chain. TCRdb keeps only in-frame clones here, not all; method: immunoSEQ multiplex PCR. The table shows 2 million to 2.5 million clones, with over 85% occurring only once. As defined, naive CD8 cells were CD45RO-negative and positively selected for CCR7, with terminally differentiated effector memory CD45RA+ cells excluded. This entry is derived from a study of shared clonotypes between healthy human individuals. Germline V gives CDR1 SQVTM, CDR2 ANQGSEA. The CDR3 contains 13 residues. V shed 5 bases and J shed 2 bases, with 11 bases lying between them. Sequences were obtained from naive CD8+ T cells sorted from blood. The rearrangement joins TRBV29-1 to TRBJ2-3; D is undetermined. This clonotype originated in a man younger than 35 in good health. Here the CDR3 DNA reads TGCAGCGTTCAGACTGTTTCCACAGATACGCAGTATTTT. Translating gives CSVQTVSTDTQYF.